One and the same sample provided the 2 T cell receptor beta chains below, sequenced in a study of blood T cells in healthy people across ages. The second PCR ran about 6 to 12 cycles with a sample-barcoded 5' primer and J-beta primers. TCRdb reprocessed the 5' RACE reads via MiXCR and lists one record per CDR3 protein. The table records 750,000 to 950,000 distinct CDR3 sequences, about 29% of them present only once. This sample also belongs to another study, concerning T cells of mothers and their children.

Source material: blood. These receptors all stem from a woman aged 40 to 50 in good health.

This clonotype was counted many times. The V gene is TRBV5-1, the J gene TRBJ2-3; D may be TRBD2 (5 bases). The ends were cut back, 0 bases at V and 3 bases at J, with 8 bases in the middle. There are 14 residues in the CDR3. Germline V gives CDR1 SGHRS, CDR2 YFSETQ. The CDR3 bases are TGCGCCAGCAGCTTGGCGGGGTTGACAGATACGCAGTATTTT. This encodes CASSLAGLTDTQYF. Together with reference TRBV5-1 and TRBJ2-3, the CDR3 gives the full variable domain: KAGVTQTPRYLIKTRGQQVTLSCSPISGHRSVSWYQQTPGQGLQFLFEYFSETQRNKGNFPGRFSGRQFSNSRSEMNVSTLELGDSALYLCASSLAGLTDTQYFGPGTRLTVL.

This clonotype was seen more than once but under ten times. The chain employs TRBV5-1 and TRBJ2-3; 9 bases align to TRBD2. CDR1 and CDR2 from the germline V gene are SGHRS and YFSETQ. The CDR3 totals 15 residues. The V segment lost 0 bases and the J segment 1 base; nucleotides outside the gene matches: 0. The CDR3 loop reads CASSLERGGTDTQYF. The CDR3 DNA is TGCGCCAGCAGCTTGGAGCGGGGGGGCACAGATACGCAGTATTTT.